These 10 T cell receptor beta chains were all obtained from the same sample, sequenced in a study of cytomegalovirus exposure and HLA in healthy donors. Primers included in the PCR were 60 Vbeta and 13 Jbeta primers. Clones were read by immunoSEQ multiplex PCR, and TCRdb kept only the in-frame ones, dropping some. Among around 78,000 clones, around 70% were seen once, and the ten largest hold approximately 10%. What was sequenced was PBMCs. Receptors originate from a woman aged 40-49 years in good health and CMV-seropositive.

V is TRBV19 and J is TRBJ1-2, with D tentatively TRBD1 (6 bases). The CDR3 contains 16 residues. V lost 5 bases and J 4 bases, leaving 20 bases between the germline ends. CDR1 and CDR2 (germline): LNHDA, SQIVND (reference sequence). As DNA, the CDR3 is TGTGCCAGTAGTGTGGGGTATGACAGGCCTAGCTATGGCTACACCTTC. Encoded protein: CASSVGYDRPSYGYTF.

This clone was found once. The gene calls are TRBV6-1 and TRBJ2-1; 12 bases are shared with TRBD2. The J segment lost 2 bases and the V segment lost 10 bases, leaving 6 bases of the junction unmatched. Germline V lookup: CDR1 MNHNS, CDR2 SASEGT. The CDR3 sequence is 15 residues long. Here the CDR3 DNA reads TGTGCCACTCTCCGACTAGCGGGGGCCTACAATGAGCAGTTCTTC. Protein: CATLRLAGAYNEQFF.

This chain joins TRBV19 and TRBJ2-5, with unresolved D. Per the germline V gene, CDR1 is LNHDA and CDR2 is SQIVND (reference sequence). This CDR3 contains 13 residues. Between the trimmed V and J ends, which lost 6 bases and 5 bases, there was a span of 13 bases. CDR3 sequence: CASSATPRETQYF. DNA for the CDR3: TGTGCCAGTAGCGCTACACCGAGGGAGACCCAGTACTTC.

This clone has more than one count but fewer than ten. The chain has TRBV10-1 and TRBJ1-2; TRBD1 matches 9 bases. Trimming cost V 6 bases and J 6 bases; bases outside gene matches: 5. CDR1 WNHNN and CDR2 SYGVQD come from the germline V gene (reference sequence). This CDR3 spans 13 amino acids. DNA for the CDR3: TGCGCCAGCAGAGAAACAGGGGGCAATGGCTACACCTTC. Translated, it gives CASRETGGNGYTF.

The rearrangement uses TRBV4-2 and TRBJ1-4, with 9 nucleotides matching TRBD1. Germline V lookup: CDR1 LGHNA, CDR2 YNFKEQ. The CDR3 length is 16 residues. J lost 5 bases, V lost 0 bases, and 4 bases had no gene match. CDR3 amino acids: CASSQDATGGNEKLFF. The CDR3 DNA reads as TGTGCCAGCAGCCAAGATGCGACAGGGGGAAATGAAAAACTGTTTTTT.

This sequence joins TRBV19 and TRBJ1-1; D is unclear. Trimming removed 7 bases from V and 3 bases from J, with 15 bases in between. CDR1 is LNHDA and CDR2 is SQIVND in the germline V gene (reference sequence). The CDR3 covers 14 residues. As DNA, the CDR3 is TGTGCCAGTACACTTATTGCGGGTCACACTGAAGCTTTCTTT. Its translation is CASTLIAGHTEAFF. Based on the CDR3 plus reference TRBV19 and TRBJ1-1, the full variable domain is DGGITQSPKYLFRKEGQNVTLSCEQNLNHDAMYWYRQDPGQGLRLIYYSQIVNDFQKGDIAEGYSVSREKKESFPLTVTSAQKNPTAFYLCASTLIAGHTEAFFGQGTRLTVV.

The chain links TRBV30 to TRBJ2-5; tentatively, D is TRBD1 or TRBD2 (5 bases each). The J call may be mistaken, given a closer DNA end match to TRBJ2-7. The CDR3 runs 12 residues. Germline V gives CDR1 GTSNPN, CDR2 SVGIG (reference sequence). CDR3 amino acids: CALGRDSYEQYF. The CDR3 region has the DNA TGTGCCCTGGGACGGGACTCCTACGAGCAGTACTTC.

CDR3 sequence (DNA): TGTGCCAGCAGCCTGGGTGGCAGGCCGAACACTGAAGCTTTCTTT. Its protein is CASSLGGRPNTEAFF. The rearrangement uses TRBV6-5 and TRBJ1-1; D call uncertain. The ends were cut back, 6 bases at V and 1 base at J, with 15 bases in the middle. The V gene's germline CDR1 is MNHEY and CDR2 SVGAGI. The CDR3 length is 15 residues.

This clone was observed a few times. The chain uses TRBV4-1 and TRBJ1-4; D gene uncertain. V lost 4 bases to trimming and J lost 5 bases, with 11 bases between them. The CDR3 runs 14 residues. CDR1 is MGHRA and CDR2 is YSYEKL in the germline V gene. The CDR3: CASSPQSVNEKLFF. DNA for the CDR3: TGCGCCAGCAGCCCGCAGTCCGTGAATGAAAAACTGTTTTTT.

This chain joins TRBV5-1 and TRBJ1-1, with 9 bases that match TRBD1. This CDR3 is 15 amino acids long. V lost 4 bases, J lost 0 bases, and 4 bases stayed unmatched. Germline values: CDR1 SGHRS, CDR2 YFSETQ. The CDR3 DNA reads TGCGCCAGCAGCGTACAGGGGGCCTTGAACACTGAAGCTTTCTTT. As protein: CASSVQGALNTEAFF.